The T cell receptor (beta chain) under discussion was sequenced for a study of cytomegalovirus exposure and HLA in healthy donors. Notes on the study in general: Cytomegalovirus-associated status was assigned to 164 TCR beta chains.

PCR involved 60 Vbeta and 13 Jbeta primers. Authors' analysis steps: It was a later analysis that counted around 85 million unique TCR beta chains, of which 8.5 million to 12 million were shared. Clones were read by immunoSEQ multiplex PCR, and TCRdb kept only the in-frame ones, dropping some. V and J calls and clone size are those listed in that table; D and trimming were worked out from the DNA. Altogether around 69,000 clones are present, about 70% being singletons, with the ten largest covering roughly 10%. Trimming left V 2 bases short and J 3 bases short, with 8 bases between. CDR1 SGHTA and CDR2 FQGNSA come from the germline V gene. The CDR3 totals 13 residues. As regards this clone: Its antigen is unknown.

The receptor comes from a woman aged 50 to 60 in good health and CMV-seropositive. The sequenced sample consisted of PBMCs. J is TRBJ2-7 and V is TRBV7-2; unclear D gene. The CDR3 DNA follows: TGTGCCAGCAGCTTAAACAAAAACTACGAGCAGTACTTC. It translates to CASSLNKNYEQYF.